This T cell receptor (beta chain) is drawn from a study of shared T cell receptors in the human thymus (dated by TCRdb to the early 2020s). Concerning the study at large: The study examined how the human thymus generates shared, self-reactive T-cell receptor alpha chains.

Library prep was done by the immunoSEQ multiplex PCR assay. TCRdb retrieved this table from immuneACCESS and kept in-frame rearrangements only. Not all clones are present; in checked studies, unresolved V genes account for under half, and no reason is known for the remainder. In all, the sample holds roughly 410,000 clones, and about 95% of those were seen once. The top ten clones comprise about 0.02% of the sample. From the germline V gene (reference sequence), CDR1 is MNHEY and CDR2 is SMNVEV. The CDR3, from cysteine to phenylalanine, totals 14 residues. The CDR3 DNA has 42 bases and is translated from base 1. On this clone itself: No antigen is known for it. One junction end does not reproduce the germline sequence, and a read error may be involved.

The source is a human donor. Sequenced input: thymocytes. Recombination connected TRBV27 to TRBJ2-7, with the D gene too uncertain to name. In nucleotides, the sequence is TGTGCCAGCAGTTTACGCGCGGTCTCCTGCGAGCAGTACTTC. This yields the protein CASSLRAVSCEQYF.